This is a list of T cell receptor beta chains from one sample in a study of blood T cell repertoires in COVID-19. Data came from immunoSEQ multiplex PCR; TCRdb stores just in-frame clones and leaves some out. Here the sample spans more than 85,000 clones, 87% being singletons. The source material was peripheral blood. Every receptor here comes from a woman aged 45-65 years with COVID-19, enrolled during active disease. The CDR3 runs from the conserved cysteine through the conserved F or W. The order of the fields is D gene, clone size, J gene, V gene, CDR3 DNA, CDR3 protein. The D gene is left open where the match is weak. Only part of the rows carry a size: once, few, many, or a class if the clone is expanded.

>.|few|TRBJ2-6|TRBV5-1
TGCGCCAGCAGCACTGGCTCTGGGGCCAACGTCCTGACTTTC
CASSTGSGANVLTF
>.|.|TRBJ1-4|TRBV2
TGTGCCAGCAGTGAGGAACATGGGGGGTCGAAACTGTTTTTT
CASSEEHGGSKLFF
>TRBD2|.|TRBJ2-1|TRBV10-3
TGTGCCATCAGTGGGACTAGCGGGGGGAACTCCTACAATGAGCAGTTCTTC
CAISGTSGGNSYNEQFF
>.|.|TRBJ2-7|TRBV2
TGTGCCAGCAGTGAAGCTCGGGAACTAGCCGAACCTTACGAGCAGTACTTC
CASSEARELAEPYEQYF
>TRBD1|.|TRBJ1-6|TRBV19
TGTGCCAGTAGAGTCGGGGACAGTAATTCACCCCTCCACTTT
CASRVGDSNSPLHF
>TRBD1|.|TRBJ2-7|TRBV30
TGTGCCTGGGGGACAGGGGGGTACGAGCAGTACTTC
CAWGTGGYEQYF
>.|.|TRBJ1-4|TRBV6-2/TRBV6-3
TGTGCCAGCAGCAAGACCCGGGGGGAAAATGAAAAACTGTTTTTT
CASSKTRGENEKLFF
>.|.|TRBJ1-1|TRBV12-3/TRBV12-4
TGTGCCAGCAGCCTCACAGGGTCTTGGGGGGCTTTCTTT
CASSLTGSWGAFF
>.|few|TRBJ2-7|TRBV29-1
TGCAGCGTTGAAAAGATAAAACTAAACGGAGGGGAGCAGTACTTC
CSVEKIKLNGGEQYF
>TRBD2|.|TRBJ2-1|TRBV11-3
TGTGCCAGCAGCTTAGCAGCGGGGGGAGAAGAGCAGTTCTTC
CASSLAAGGEEQFF